The 4 T cell receptor beta chains given below trace back to one sample, sequenced in a study of blood T cell repertoires in COVID-19. TCRdb's table, derived via immunoSEQ multiplex PCR, lists solely in-frame clones and lacks some. This table has 150,000 to 200,000 clones, just under 95% appearing once. Sequencing was performed on peripheral blood. The source of these receptors is a woman in her 50s with acute or convalescent COVID-19.

This sequence joins TRBV6-4 and TRBJ1-6; D is unresolved. The ends were cut back, 3 bases at V and 7 bases at J, with 7 bases in the middle. The CDR3 length is 13 residues. Germline V CDR1 and CDR2: MRHNA, SNTAGT. The CDR3 region is CASSEARNSPLHF. The CDR3 bases are TGTGCCAGCAGTGAGGCCAGAAATTCACCCCTCCACTTT.

This clone has a handful of counts. The V call is TRBV7-2, the J call TRBJ1-2, with 9 bases that match TRBD1. With 5 bases clipped from V and 4 bases from J, the junction kept 5 bases outside the gene matches. Per the germline V gene, CDR1 is SGHTA and CDR2 is FQGNSA. The CDR3 loop spans 14 amino acids. The CDR3 bases are TGTGCCAGCAGCCATCGACAGGGGGGCTATGGCTACACCTTC. It encodes CASSHRQGGYGYTF.

CDR3 DNA: TGTGCCAGCAGCCCTGCGGGACTAGCGGGAGGTGAACGGAAGGAGACCCAGTACTTC. It yields the protein CASSPAGLAGGERKETQYF. The gene calls are TRBV7-9 and TRBJ2-5; 15 bases fit TRBD2. The length of the CDR3 is 19 residues. Germline V lookup: CDR1 SEHNR, CDR2 FQNEAQ (reference sequence). Germline trimming cut 5 bases from V and 5 bases from J; bases unmatched to any gene: 15.

V gene TRBV9 combines with J gene TRBJ1-2, with a tentative D call TRBD1 (5 bases). Trimming cost V 0 bases and J 8 bases, with 14 bases left between them. The CDR3 spans 14 residues. Germline V gene lookup returns CDR1 SGDLS and CDR2 YYNGEE. Here the CDR3 DNA reads TGTGCCAGCAGCGTAGCCAAGGGGCGTATGGGCTACACCTTC. As protein: CASSVAKGRMGYTF.